The 7 T cell receptor beta chains given below trace back to one sample, sequenced in a study of T cell responses to AZD1222 COVID-19 vaccine. The assay was immunoSEQ multiplex PCR, and TCRdb's table has in-frame clones only and misses some. The table shows tens of thousands of clones, with roughly 89% occurring only once. This material consisted of peripheral blood, taken on day 0 of AZD1222 vaccination. These receptors originate from an adult in good health.

The chain couples TRBV27 to TRBJ2-3, with 13 bases that match TRBD2. Germline loops: CDR1 MNHEY, CDR2 SMNVEV (reference sequence). The trim removed 4 bases at V and 5 bases at J, leaving 9 bases unmatched. There are 17 residues in the CDR3. The CDR3 is CASSSPILAGGRDTQYF. The CDR3 DNA reads as TGTGCCAGCAGTTCGCCTATACTAGCGGGGGGGCGAGATACGCAGTATTTT.

This chain links TRBV29-1 with TRBJ1-2, with D possibly matching TRBD1 (6 bases). V lost 7 bases and J lost 7, with 22 bases in between. The CDR3 covers 14 residues. CDR1 is SQVTM and CDR2 is ANQGSEA in the germline V gene. CDR3 region: CSAQDSTKMGGYTF. The CDR3 bases are TGCAGCGCCCAGGACAGCACAAAGATGGGTGGCTACACCTTC.

J is TRBJ1-3 and V is TRBV7-6; 7 bases are shared with TRBD1. J gave up 2 bases and V 4 bases, and 17 bases lay outside the gene matches. The CDR3 covers 19 residues. Germline V gives CDR1 SGHVS, CDR2 FNYEAQ. In nucleotides, the CDR3 is TGTGCCAGCAGCTCAATGTTCCCCCGACAGGGATCAACTGGAAACACCATATATTTT. This translates into CASSSMFPRQGSTGNTIYF.

The chain couples TRBV3-1 (or the pseudogene TRBV3-2) to TRBJ2-7, with D perhaps matching TRBD2 (7 bases). Trimming shortened V by 1 base and J by 6 bases, and 16 bases separated the two germline ends. The CDR3 runs 15 residues. The germline V gene has CDR1 LGHDT and CDR2 YNNKEL (reference sequence). CDR3 nucleotide sequence: TGTGCCAGCAGCCAAGCGGGGGGCTTTTATTCCGAGCAGTACTTC. Translated: CASSQAGGFYSEQYF.

In DNA, the CDR3 is TGTGCCAGCAGTGTCATCGGGACTAGCAATGAGCAGTTCTTC. Translating it yields CASSVIGTSNEQFF. The gene calls are TRBV25-1 and TRBJ2-1, with TRBD2 matching 8 bases. Germline-derived CDR1 and CDR2 are MGHDK and SYGVNS. The CDR3 has 14 amino acids. V gave up 4 bases and J gave up 6 bases; unmatched junction bases: 5.

The rearrangement uses TRBV5-1 and TRBJ2-7; 8 bases agree with TRBD1. The CDR3 has 14 residues. The germline V gene encodes CDR1 SGHRS and CDR2 YFSETQ. J was trimmed by 4 bases and V by 8 bases; bases with no gene match: 11. The CDR3 loop reads CASKGAGGTYEQYF. For the CDR3, the DNA is TGCGCCAGTAAGGGGGCAGGGGGCACATACGAGCAGTACTTC.

In its sample, this clone was seen a few times. The chain joins TRBV4-1 to TRBJ1-1; no clear D gene. V lost 2 bases and J lost 0, with 7 bases in between. Germline values: CDR1 MGHRA, CDR2 YSYEKL. The CDR3 has 14 residues. The CDR3 sequence: CASSQTELNTEAFF. The CDR3 bases are TGCGCCAGCAGCCAAACAGAACTGAACACTGAAGCTTTCTTT.